A single sample is the source of the 27 T cell receptor beta chains below, sequenced in a study of blood T cell repertoires in COVID-19. The protocol was immunoSEQ multiplex PCR, while the TCRdb copy is restricted to in-frame clones and leaves out a portion. The sample lists approximately 390,000 clones, 87% occurring once. The sample was PBMCs or T cells enriched from blood (not recorded which). These receptors were obtained from a woman aged 45-65 years who had recovered from COVID-19.

V and J are TRBV29-1 and TRBJ1-1, with D possibly matching TRBD1 (6 bases). Germline V CDR1 and CDR2: SQVTM, ANQGSEA. This CDR3 has 12 amino acids. The germline V and J ends were trimmed by 6 bases and 4 bases, with 12 bases remaining between them. CDR3 region: CSVRGSATEAFF. In DNA, the CDR3 is TGCAGCGTGAGGGGGTCGGCCACTGAAGCTTTCTTT.

V gene TRBV11-2 combines with J gene TRBJ1-1, with D tentatively TRBD1 (5 bases). Germline lookup yields CDR1 SGHAT and CDR2 FQNNGV. This CDR3 comprises 14 residues. V shed 6 bases and J shed 11 bases, with 22 bases lying between them. The CDR3 bases are TGTGCCAGCAGTTTCCCCGGGGGAGTAGCGGAGGCTTTCTTT. It specifies CASSFPGGVAEAFF.

This chain connects TRBV19 to TRBJ1-3, with D unresolved. V was trimmed by 9 bases and J by 0 bases, leaving 9 bases between them. Germline V gene data show CDR1 as LNHDA and CDR2 as SQIVND (reference sequence). The CDR3 runs to 13 residues. This CDR3 reads CASRISSGNTIYF. DNA of the CDR3: TGTGCCAGCAGAATCAGCTCTGGAAACACCATATATTTT.

The chain has TRBV9 and TRBJ1-5, with D tentatively TRBD1 (5 bases). Trimming left V 6 bases short and J 5 bases short, with 18 bases between. From germline, CDR1 is SGDLS and CDR2 YYNGEE. The CDR3 has 15 residues. In DNA form, the CDR3 reads TGTGCCAGCAACCCCGGGTGGGGCTCTGATCAGCCCCAGCATTTT. Translated: CASNPGWGSDQPQHF.

The chain is built from TRBV7-6 and TRBJ1-1; tentative D call: TRBD1 (5 bases). Germline CDR1 and CDR2: SGHVS and FNYEAQ. V gave up 2 bases and J gave up 4 bases, with 14 bases separating them. CDR3 length equals 15 residues. The CDR3 DNA reads TGTGCCAGCAGCTTATCACAGGCTTTTACCACTGAAGCTTTCTTT. Translation: CASSLSQAFTTEAFF.

The chain employs TRBV11-3 and TRBJ1-1; no clear D. Germline loops: CDR1 SGHNT, CDR2 YENEEA. Trimming took off 7 bases at V and 4 bases at J, with 10 bases between the two ends. The CDR3 runs to 12 residues. CDR3 sequence reads: CASIPVGTEAFF. The CDR3 nucleotides read TGTGCCAGCATTCCGGTTGGCACTGAAGCTTTCTTT.

V gene TRBV7-9 combines with J gene TRBJ1-2; no reliable D call. Trimming removed 0 bases from V and 5 bases from J, with 19 bases in between. This CDR3 comprises 17 residues. Per the germline V gene, CDR1 is SEHNR and CDR2 is FQNEAQ (reference sequence). CDR3 amino acids: CASSLAWEQPEGYGYTF. The CDR3 region has the DNA TGTGCCAGCAGCTTAGCGTGGGAACAACCCGAGGGATATGGCTACACCTTC.

In regard to this clone: Within the sample, other DNA sequences also encode this same CDR3. This chain uses TRBV18 with TRBJ1-1; D gene uncertain. The V end lost 6 bases, the J end lost 2 bases, and 10 bases lay between the germline ends. This CDR3 has 13 amino acids. In germline, CDR1 is KGHSH, CDR2 LQKENI. In DNA form, the CDR3 reads TGTGCCAGCTCGCTTCAGGAAAACACTGAAGCTTTCTTT. Its translation: CASSLQENTEAFF.

The gene calls are TRBV4-1 and TRBJ1-5; D unclear. V was shortened by 4 bases and J by 0 bases, with 13 bases between the two germline ends. CDR1 and CDR2 (germline): MGHRA, YSYEKL. The CDR3 is 16 amino acids. This chain's CDR3 is CASSPGRQSSNQPQHF. CDR3 nucleotides: TGCGCCAGCAGCCCGGGGAGGCAAAGTAGCAATCAGCCCCAGCATTTT.

The chain recombines TRBV12-5 with TRBJ1-5; maybe TRBD1 (5 bases). The CDR3 sequence is 13 residues long. The V gene's germline CDR1 is LGHNT and CDR2 FRNRAP. V shed 9 bases and J shed 6 bases, with 15 bases lying between them. CDR3 DNA: TGTGCTAGCGGGATCGGGGGGGTTCAGCCCCAGCATTTT. As protein: CASGIGGVQPQHF.

V usage is TRBV7-2 and J usage is TRBJ1-1; D uncertain. CDR1 is SGHTA, CDR2 FQGNSA, per germline. This CDR3 has 16 residues. The germline V and J ends were trimmed by 1 base and 2 bases, with 14 bases remaining between them. CDR3 residues: CASSLDPVARNTEAFF. The CDR3 DNA sequence: TGTGCCAGCAGCTTAGACCCTGTTGCGAGAAACACTGAAGCTTTCTTT. Full variable domain (outside the CDR3, taken from reference TRBV7-2 and TRBJ1-1): GAGVSQSPSNKVTEKGKDVELRCDPISGHTALYWYRQSLGQGLEFLIYFQGNSAPDKSGLPSDRFSAERTGGSVSTLTIQRTQQEDSAVYLCASSLDPVARNTEAFFGQGTRLTVV.

The chain links TRBV10-3 to TRBJ1-2; D perhaps matches TRBD1 (5 bases). V was trimmed by 2 bases and J by 4 bases, leaving 8 bases between them. CDR1 and CDR2 (germline): ENHRY, SYGVKD. This CDR3 has 13 amino acids. The chain's CDR3 is CAISEDSFYGYTF. CDR3 coding DNA: TGTGCCATCAGTGAGGACAGCTTCTATGGCTACACCTTC.

This clone was recorded only once. The chain combines TRBV5-1 with TRBJ1-2; D is possibly TRBD1 (6 bases). V lost 3 bases and J 6 bases, leaving 15 bases between the germline ends. Germline lookup yields CDR1 SGHRS and CDR2 YFSETQ. The CDR3 consists of 14 residues. CDR3 nucleotide sequence: TGCGCCAGCAGCTCCGGGGGGCCCGTCGATGGCTACACCTTC. Protein product: CASSSGGPVDGYTF.

The chain recombines TRBV29-1 with TRBJ1-4; TRBD1 aligns across 7 bases. From germline, CDR1 is SQVTM and CDR2 ANQGSEA. Germline trimming cut 6 bases from V and 8 bases from J; bases unmatched to any gene: 3. This CDR3 comprises 11 residues. The CDR3 here is CSVATGEKLFF. In DNA, the CDR3 is TGCAGCGTCGCGACAGGGGAAAAACTGTTTTTT. Full variable domain (outside the CDR3, taken from reference TRBV29-1 and TRBJ1-4): SAVISQKPSRDICQRGTSLTIQCQVDSQVTMMFWYRQQPGQSLTLIATANQGSEATYESGFVIDKFPISRPNLTFSTLTVSNMSPEDSSIYLCSVATGEKLFFGSGTQLSVL.

J is TRBJ2-3 and V is TRBV2; TRBD2 agrees at 7 bases. J lost 1 base, V lost 2 bases, and 6 bases had no gene match. Germline V lookup: CDR1 SNHLY, CDR2 FYNNEI. The CDR3 runs 16 residues. The CDR3 loop is CASSELGGYGTDTQYF. The DNA for the CDR3 is TGTGCCAGCAGTGAACTCGGGGGGTATGGCACAGATACGCAGTATTTT.

The V gene is TRBV7-9, the J gene TRBJ1-1; D is possibly TRBD1 (6 bases). This CDR3 is built from 15 residues. V was clipped by 1 base and J by 2 bases, with 11 bases between them. CDR1 and CDR2 from the germline V gene are SEHNR and FQNEAQ (reference sequence). The CDR3 spells CASSLVGQLNTEAFF. The CDR3 DNA reads as TGTGCCAGCAGCTTAGTAGGACAGCTAAACACTGAAGCTTTCTTT.

J is TRBJ1-1 and V is TRBV5-1; TRBD1 might be the D (5 bases). Germline V gene data show CDR1 as SGHRS and CDR2 as YFSETQ. Trimming cost V 4 bases and J 4 bases, with 17 bases left between them. The CDR3 has 15 amino acids. The CDR3 DNA follows: TGCGCCAGCAGCAGGCAGGGACCGGGGGGCACTGAAGCTTTCTTT. Its translation is CASSRQGPGGTEAFF.

J is TRBJ2-6 and V is TRBV15; D is ambiguous. Germline V gene data show CDR1 as LNHNV and CDR2 as YYDKDF (reference sequence). The CDR3 sequence is 15 residues long. The ends were cut back, 5 bases at V and 4 bases at J, with 12 bases in the middle. The CDR3: CATSESPWGANVLTF. CDR3 DNA: TGTGCCACCAGCGAAAGCCCGTGGGGGGCCAACGTCCTGACTTTC.

The chain uses TRBV29-1 and TRBJ1-1, with TRBD1 matching 7 bases. The germline gives CDR1 SQVTM, CDR2 ANQGSEA. The CDR3 runs 11 residues. With 4 bases clipped from V and 4 bases from J, the junction kept 0 bases outside the gene matches. DNA for the CDR3: TGCAGCGTTGGACAGGGCACTGAAGCTTTCTTT. It yields the protein CSVGQGTEAFF.

V is TRBV7-6 and J is TRBJ2-7, with TRBD1 identical over 10 bases. Germline values: CDR1 SGHVS, CDR2 FNYEAQ. The CDR3 has 14 residues. V shed 5 bases, J shed 7 bases, and the junction held 8 bases outside the gene matches. The CDR3 spells CASSAGQGLSEQYF. The DNA for the CDR3 is TGTGCCAGCAGCGCGGGACAGGGGTTGAGTGAGCAGTACTTC.

This clone was picked up one time. The chain has TRBV5-1 and TRBJ2-5; 8 nucleotides align to TRBD1. J was trimmed by 2 bases and V by 4 bases; bases with no gene match: 7. The CDR3 spans 15 residues. Germline V lookup: CDR1 SGHRS, CDR2 YFSETQ. The CDR3 DNA reads TGCGCCAGCAGCACCGGGACAGGCTCTCAAGAGACCCAGTACTTC. It specifies CASSTGTGSQETQYF. The whole variable domain, remainder taken from reference TRBV5-1 and TRBJ2-5, is KAGVTQTPRYLIKTRGQQVTLSCSPISGHRSVSWYQQTPGQGLQFLFEYFSETQRNKGNFPGRFSGRQFSNSRSEMNVSTLELGDSALYLCASSTGTGSQETQYFGPGTRLLVL.

CDR3 sequence (DNA): TGTGCCAGCAGCTTAGCCCCTCCCCTAGCGGGGGGCCTCCAAGAGACCCAGTACTTC. It yields the protein CASSLAPPLAGGLQETQYF. The rearrangement links TRBV7-2 to TRBJ2-5, with 11 bases matching TRBD2. This CDR3 has 19 amino acids. After removal of 0 bases from V and 1 base from J, the junction contained 10 bases not matched to a gene. Germline V lookup: CDR1 SGHTA, CDR2 FQGNSA.

The rearrangement joins TRBV7-2 to TRBJ1-4, with D uncertain. Trimming took off 3 bases at V and 7 bases at J, with 12 bases between the two ends. The CDR3 loop spans 14 amino acids. The germline CDR1 and CDR2 sequences are SGHTA and FQGNSA. The DNA for the CDR3 is TGTGCCAGCAGCTTGGGCGGGCGGGGTGAAAAACTGTTTTTT. Translation: CASSLGGRGEKLFF. The variable domain in full, completed from reference TRBV7-2 and TRBJ1-4, reads GAGVSQSPSNKVTEKGKDVELRCDPISGHTALYWYRQSLGQGLEFLIYFQGNSAPDKSGLPSDRFSAERTGGSVSTLTIQRTQQEDSAVYLCASSLGGRGEKLFFGSGTQLSVL.

J is TRBJ1-5 and V is TRBV5-1; tentatively, D is TRBD1 (6 bases). Trimming cost V 6 bases and J 0 bases, with 13 bases left between them. CDR1 and CDR2 (germline): SGHRS, YFSETQ. This CDR3 spans 15 amino acids. Here the CDR3 DNA reads TGCGCCAGCAAACTGGGGGCTCCTAGCAATCAGCCCCAGCATTTT. This sequence encodes CASKLGAPSNQPQHF.

There are a few counts of this clone. The gene calls are TRBV30 and TRBJ1-5; D gene ambiguous. Germline loops: CDR1 GTSNPN, CDR2 SVGIG (reference sequence). Trimming cost V 2 bases and J 0 bases, with 8 bases left between them. The CDR3 consists of 14 residues. The CDR3: CAWSSGISNQPQHF. The CDR3 DNA follows: TGTGCCTGGAGTTCTGGCATTAGCAATCAGCCCCAGCATTTT.

The chain carries TRBV7-6 and TRBJ1-1; 8 bases agree with TRBD1. Germline CDR1 and CDR2: SGHVS and FNYEAQ. The CDR3 has 13 residues. V shed 7 bases and J 1 base; nucleotides not matched to a gene: 2. CDR3 in DNA: TGTGCCAGCAAGGGGACAGGGAACACTGAAGCTTTCTTT. It yields the protein CASKGTGNTEAFF.

The rearrangement uses TRBV9 and TRBJ2-1, with TRBD2 as a possible D gene (6 bases). V was cut by 3 bases and J by 4 bases, with 11 bases left in between. Germline V gene lookup returns CDR1 SGDLS and CDR2 YYNGEE. The CDR3 is made up of 14 amino acids. For the CDR3, the DNA is TGTGCCAGCAGCGAAACGGGGGTTTACAATGAGCAGTTCTTC. It translates to CASSETGVYNEQFF.